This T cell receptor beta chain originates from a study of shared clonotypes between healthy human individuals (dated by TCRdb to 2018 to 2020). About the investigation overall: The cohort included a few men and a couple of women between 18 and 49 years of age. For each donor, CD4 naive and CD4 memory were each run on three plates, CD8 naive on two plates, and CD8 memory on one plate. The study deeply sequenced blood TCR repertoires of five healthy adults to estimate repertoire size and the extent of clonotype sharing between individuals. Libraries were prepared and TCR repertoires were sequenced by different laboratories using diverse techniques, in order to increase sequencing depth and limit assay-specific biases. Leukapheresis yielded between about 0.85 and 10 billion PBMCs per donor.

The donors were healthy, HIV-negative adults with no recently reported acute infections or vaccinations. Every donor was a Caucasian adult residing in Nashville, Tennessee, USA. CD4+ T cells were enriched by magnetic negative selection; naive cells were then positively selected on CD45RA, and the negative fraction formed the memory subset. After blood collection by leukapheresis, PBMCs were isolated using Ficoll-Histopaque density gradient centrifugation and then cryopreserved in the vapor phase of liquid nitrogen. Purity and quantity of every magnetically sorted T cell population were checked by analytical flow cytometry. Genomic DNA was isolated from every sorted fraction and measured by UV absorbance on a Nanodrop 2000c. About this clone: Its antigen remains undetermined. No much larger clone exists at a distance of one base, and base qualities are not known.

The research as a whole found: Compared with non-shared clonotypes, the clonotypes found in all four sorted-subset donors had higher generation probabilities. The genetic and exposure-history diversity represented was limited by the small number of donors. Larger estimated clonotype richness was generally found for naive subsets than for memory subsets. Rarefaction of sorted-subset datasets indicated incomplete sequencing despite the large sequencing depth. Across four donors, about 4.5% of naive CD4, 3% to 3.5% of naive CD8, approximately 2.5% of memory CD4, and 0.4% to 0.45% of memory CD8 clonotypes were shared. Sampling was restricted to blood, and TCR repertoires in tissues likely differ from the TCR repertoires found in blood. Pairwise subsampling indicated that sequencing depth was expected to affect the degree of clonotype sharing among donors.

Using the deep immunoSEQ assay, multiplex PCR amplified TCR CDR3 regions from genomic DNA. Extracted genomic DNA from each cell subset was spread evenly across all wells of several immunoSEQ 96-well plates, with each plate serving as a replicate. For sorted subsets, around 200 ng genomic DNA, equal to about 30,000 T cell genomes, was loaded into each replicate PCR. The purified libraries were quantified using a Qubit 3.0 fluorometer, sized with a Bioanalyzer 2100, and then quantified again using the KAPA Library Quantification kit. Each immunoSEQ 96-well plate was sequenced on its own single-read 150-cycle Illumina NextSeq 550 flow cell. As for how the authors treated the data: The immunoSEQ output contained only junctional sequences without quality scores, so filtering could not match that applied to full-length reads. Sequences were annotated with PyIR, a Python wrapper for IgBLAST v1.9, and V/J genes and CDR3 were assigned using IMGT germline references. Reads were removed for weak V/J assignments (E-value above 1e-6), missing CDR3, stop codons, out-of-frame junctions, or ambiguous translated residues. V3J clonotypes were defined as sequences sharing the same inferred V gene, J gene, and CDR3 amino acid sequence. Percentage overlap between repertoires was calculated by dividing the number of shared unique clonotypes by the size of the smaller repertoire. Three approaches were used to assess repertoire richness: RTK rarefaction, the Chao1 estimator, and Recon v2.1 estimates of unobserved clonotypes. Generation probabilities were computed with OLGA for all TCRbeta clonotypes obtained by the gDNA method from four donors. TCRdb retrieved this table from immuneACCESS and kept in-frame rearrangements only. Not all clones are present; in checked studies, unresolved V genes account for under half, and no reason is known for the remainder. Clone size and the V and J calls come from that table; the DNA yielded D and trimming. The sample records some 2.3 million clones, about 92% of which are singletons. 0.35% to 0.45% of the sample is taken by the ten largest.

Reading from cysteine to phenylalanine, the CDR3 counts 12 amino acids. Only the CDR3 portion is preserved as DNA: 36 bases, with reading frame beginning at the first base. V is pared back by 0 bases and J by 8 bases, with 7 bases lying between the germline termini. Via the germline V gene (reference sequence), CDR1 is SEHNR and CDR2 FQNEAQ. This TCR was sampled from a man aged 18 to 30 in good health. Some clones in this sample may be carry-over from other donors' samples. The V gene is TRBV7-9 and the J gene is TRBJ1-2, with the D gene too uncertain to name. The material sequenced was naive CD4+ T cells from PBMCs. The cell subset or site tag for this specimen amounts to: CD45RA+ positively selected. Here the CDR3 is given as CASSLASDGYTF. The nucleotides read TGTGCCAGCAGCTTAGCGTCAGACGGCTACACCTTC. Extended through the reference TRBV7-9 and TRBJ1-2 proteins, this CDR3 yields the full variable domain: DTGVSQNPRHKITKRGQNVTFRCDPISEHNRLYWYRQTLGQGPEFLTYFQNEAQLEKSRLLSDRFSAERPKGSFSTLEIQRTEQGDSAMYLCASSLASDGYTFGSGTRLTVV.